The 27 T cell receptor beta chains below all came from one sample that was sequenced in a study of shared clonotypes between healthy human individuals. Naive CD8 populations comprised CD45RO-negative cells positively selected for CCR7, excluding terminally differentiated effector memory CD45RA+ cells. The data were produced by immunoSEQ multiplex PCR, yet TCRdb's version contains in-frame clones alone and is incomplete. The sample has some 2,100,000 clones; 93% are singletons. The sequenced sample was naive CD8+ T cells from PBMCs. Receptors were obtained from a man aged 18 to 30 in good health. Some clones in this sample may be carry-over from other donors' samples.

This rearrangement joins TRBV7-6 to TRBJ2-5; D remains unclear. The ends were cut back, 5 bases at V and 2 bases at J, with 9 bases in the middle. The germline gives CDR1 SGHVS, CDR2 FNYEAQ. The CDR3 loop spans 13 amino acids. CDR3 protein: CASSPTRQETQYF. DNA for the CDR3: TGTGCCAGCAGCCCTACTCGTCAAGAGACCCAGTACTTC.

This clone was recorded once. J is TRBJ2-2 and V is TRBV28, with a weak D call TRBD2 (7 bases). The ends were cut back, 6 bases at V and 6 bases at J, with 11 bases in the middle. Germline CDR1 and CDR2: MDHEN and SYDVKM. The CDR3 runs to 13 residues. The DNA of the CDR3 is TGTGCCAGCAGGAGGGGGGGTTCCGGGGAGCTGTTTTTT. Its translation: CASRRGGSGELFF.

The V and J genes are TRBV30 and TRBJ2-7, with 7 bases aligning to TRBD2. V was pared by 3 bases and J by 3 bases, with 5 bases of the junction left unmatched. CDR1 and CDR2 from the germline V gene are GTSNPN and SVGIG (reference sequence). The CDR3 length is 13 residues. The DNA of the CDR3 is TGTGCCTGGAGGGCGGGAGTGGGCTACGAGCAGTACTTC. It translates to CAWRAGVGYEQYF.

The rearrangement uses TRBV11-2 and TRBJ2-1; 7 bases are shared with TRBD2. CDR1 and CDR2 (germline): SGHAT, FQNNGV. Unmatched junction bases numbered 9, after V lost 2 bases and J lost 2 bases. This CDR3 has 17 residues. The CDR3 here is CASSLREASGPYNEQFF. The DNA of the CDR3 is TGTGCCAGCAGCTTAAGGGAGGCTAGCGGACCCTACAATGAGCAGTTCTTC.

V and J are TRBV7-2 and TRBJ1-4; D is ambiguous. CDR3 length: 16 residues. Between the trimmed V and J ends, which lost 0 bases and 4 bases, there was a span of 12 bases. Germline V lookup: CDR1 SGHTA, CDR2 FQGNSA. CDR3 DNA sequence: TGTGCCAGCAGCTTAGCGGAGGGAAGCTTTAATGAAAAACTGTTTTTT. Its protein is CASSLAEGSFNEKLFF.

CDR3 sequence: CASSLDGTVLEQYF. The CDR3 DNA follows: TGTGCCAGCAGCCTGGACGGGACAGTCCTCGAGCAGTACTTC. This chain links TRBV5-4 with TRBJ2-7, with 7 bases lining up with TRBD1. With V trimmed by 4 bases and J by 6 bases, 10 bases remained unmatched. CDR3 length equals 14 residues. CDR1 SGHNT and CDR2 YYREEE come from the germline V gene (reference sequence).

The chain carries TRBV7-2 and TRBJ2-3; tentative D call: TRBD2 (5 bases). V dropped 4 bases and J dropped 3 bases, with 14 bases sitting between them. The CDR3 is 15 residues long. Looked up from germline, CDR1 is SGHTA and CDR2 is FQGNSA. The CDR3 is CASSSHTPGTDTQYF. The CDR3 DNA sequence: TGTGCCAGCAGCTCTCACACCCCGGGGACAGATACGCAGTATTTT. Full variable domain (missing parts from reference TRBV7-2 and TRBJ2-3): GAGVSQSPSNKVTEKGKDVELRCDPISGHTALYWYRQSLGQGLEFLIYFQGNSAPDKSGLPSDRFSAERTGGSVSTLTIQRTQQEDSAVYLCASSSHTPGTDTQYFGPGTRLTVL.

The gene calls are TRBV9 and TRBJ2-7, with D maybe TRBD2 (6 bases). The CDR3 has 16 residues. Trimming pared 0 bases from V and 0 bases from J, leaving 13 bases between. Germline lookup yields CDR1 SGDLS and CDR2 YYNGEE. CDR3 residues: CASSVDGGTPSYEQYF. The DNA of the CDR3 is TGTGCCAGCAGCGTAGACGGCGGGACCCCCTCCTACGAGCAGTACTTC.

This clone is a singleton in its sample. The chain uses TRBV27 and TRBJ2-3; 9 bases map to TRBD1. Germline trimming cut 7 bases from V and 6 bases from J; bases unmatched to any gene: 8. The CDR3 totals 14 residues. The germline CDR1 and CDR2 sequences are MNHEY and SMNVEV (reference sequence). CDR3: CASTDRGRRDTQYF. Here the CDR3 DNA reads TGTGCCAGCACGGACAGGGGAAGAAGGGATACGCAGTATTTT.

V gene TRBV28 combines with J gene TRBJ1-4; D remains unclear. The V gene lost 2 bases and the J gene lost 7 bases, with 5 bases spanning the gap. Looked up from germline, CDR1 is MDHEN and CDR2 is SYDVKM. The CDR3 sequence is 12 residues long. CDR3 DNA sequence: TGTGCCAGCAGTTTACACGCTGAAAAACTGTTTTTT. Translation: CASSLHAEKLFF.

Comments on this clone: The same CDR3 also results from other DNA sequences found in this sample. The genes are TRBV27 and TRBJ2-7, with 10 bases that match TRBD2. Germline V lookup: CDR1 MNHEY, CDR2 SMNVEV (reference sequence). The V and J ends lost 5 bases and 4 bases, in that order; junction bases with no gene match: 5. This CDR3 region has 14 residues. The CDR3 loop is CASSLQTSGYEQYF. CDR3 nucleotides: TGTGCCAGCAGTCTGCAGACTAGCGGGTACGAGCAGTACTTC.

The CDR3 is CASRLLSGRFLGDEKLFF. The CDR3 nucleotides are TGTGCCAGCAGACTCCTATCAGGGCGGTTTCTTGGGGACGAAAAACTGTTTTTT. This chain connects TRBV11-2 to TRBJ1-4, with a weak D call TRBD1 (5 bases). Germline V gene lookup returns CDR1 SGHAT and CDR2 FQNNGV. This CDR3 has 18 amino acids. Trimming left V 6 bases short and J 8 bases short, with 28 bases between.

Turning to this clone: The sample holds other DNA sequences that translate to the same CDR3. In DNA, the CDR3 is TGCGCCAGCAGCCAAGCCCTGGGCGAGCAGTACTTC. This encodes CASSQALGEQYF. The rearrangement links TRBV4-1 to TRBJ2-7; no clear D gene. From germline, CDR1 is MGHRA and CDR2 YSYEKL. Trimming stripped 1 base from V and 6 bases from J, with 7 bases between. The CDR3 is 12 amino acids.

This clone showed up just a few times. The chain links TRBV19 to TRBJ2-1, with a tentative D call TRBD2 (6 bases). The germline V gene has CDR1 LNHDA and CDR2 SQIVND (reference sequence). The CDR3 is 13 residues long. With 3 bases removed from V and 8 bases from J, the gap between germline ends came to 11 bases. In DNA, the CDR3 is TGTGCCAGTAGTATCGGGAGTTCGGATGAGCAGTTCTTC. Its translation is CASSIGSSDEQFF.

This sequence joins TRBV7-8 and TRBJ2-6; D may be TRBD1 or TRBD2 (5 bases each). Germline loops: CDR1 SGHVS, CDR2 FQNEAQ. The CDR3 consists of 14 residues. V was pared by 4 bases and J by 4 bases, with 8 bases between. In nucleotides, the CDR3 is TGTGCCAGCAGCTGGGGGACCGGGGCCAACGTCCTGACTTTC. Translating it yields CASSWGTGANVLTF.

As to this clone: The sample contains more than one DNA sequence encoding this CDR3. This rearrangement joins TRBV27 to TRBJ1-5, with D possibly being TRBD1 (6 bases). Germline CDR1 reads MNHEY; CDR2 reads SMNVEV (reference sequence). Trimming left V 3 bases short and J 3 bases short, with 9 bases between. The length of the CDR3 is 14 residues. Written as DNA, the CDR3 is TGTGCCAGCAGTTTCGCAGGGGTCAATCAGCCCCAGCATTTT. As protein: CASSFAGVNQPQHF.

This rearrangement joins TRBV9 to TRBJ2-3; D is uncertain. Trimming shortened V by 0 bases and J by 7 bases, and 15 bases separated the two germline ends. There are 15 residues in the CDR3. Per the germline V gene, CDR1 is SGDLS and CDR2 is YYNGEE. The CDR3 loop reads CASSVGLANSNTQYF. CDR3 DNA sequence: TGTGCCAGCAGCGTAGGCCTGGCCAATTCAAATACGCAGTATTTT.

This chain uses TRBV19 with TRBJ2-2; 10 bases fit TRBD2. The CDR3 has 17 residues. With V trimmed by 7 bases and J by 3 bases, 11 bases remained unmatched. Germline CDR1 LNHDA, CDR2 SQIVND (reference sequence). The CDR3 reads CASTRPLAGADTGELFF. In DNA, the CDR3 is TGTGCCAGTACCCGACCTCTAGCGGGAGCGGACACCGGGGAGCTGTTTTTT.

Written as DNA, the CDR3 is TGCGCCAGCAGCCAAGACCCCCGGGGCGAGCAGTACTTC. Protein product: CASSQDPRGEQYF. The chain recombines TRBV4-1 with TRBJ2-7, with a weak D call TRBD2 (5 bases). The CDR3 is made up of 13 amino acids. V gave up 0 bases and J gave up 6 bases, with 9 bases separating them. The germline V gene encodes CDR1 MGHRA and CDR2 YSYEKL.

This sequence joins TRBV7-6 and TRBJ2-7; TRBD2 matches at 12 bases. This CDR3 contains 15 residues. The ends lost 5 bases at V and 8 bases at J; junction bases unmatched: 10. Germline CDR1 SGHVS, CDR2 FNYEAQ. The CDR3 region is CASSQRLAGATKQYF. The CDR3 DNA follows: TGTGCCAGCAGCCAGCGACTAGCGGGAGCGACAAAGCAGTACTTC.

V gene TRBV2 combines with J gene TRBJ2-7; TRBD1 aligns across 10 bases. Losses at the gene ends were 4 bases for V and 6 bases for J; bases not matched to a gene: 9. Germline lookup yields CDR1 SNHLY and CDR2 FYNNEI. The CDR3 length is 15 residues. DNA of the CDR3: TGTGCCAGCAGTGCAACGGGACAGGGGTCCATCGAGCAGTACTTC. Its protein is CASSATGQGSIEQYF.

The V call is TRBV27, the J call TRBJ1-5; D ambiguous. CDR1 MNHEY and CDR2 SMNVEV come from the germline V gene (reference sequence). The CDR3 consists of 13 residues. The ends were cut back, 3 bases at V and 5 bases at J, with 8 bases in the middle. The CDR3 DNA sequence: TGTGCCAGCAGTTTTTTACGGGATCAGCCCCAGCATTTT. This sequence encodes CASSFLRDQPQHF.

This chain connects TRBV11-2 to TRBJ2-7, with D maybe TRBD2 (6 bases). V was clipped by 2 bases and J by 3 bases, with 11 bases between them. CDR3 size: 14 residues. Germline V gene lookup returns CDR1 SGHAT and CDR2 FQNNGV. Here the CDR3 DNA reads TGTGCCAGCAGCTTAATTAGGGACTTCTACGAGCAGTACTTC. Translating gives CASSLIRDFYEQYF.

The rearrangement links TRBV7-2 to TRBJ2-1; the D gene is possibly TRBD2 (6 bases). This CDR3 is built from 17 residues. V was clipped by 1 base and J by 5 bases, with 18 bases between them. CDR1 is SGHTA, CDR2 FQGNSA, per germline. The CDR3 region has the DNA TGTGCCAGCAGCTTAGAGATTGGAGGGCCGATAGACAATGAGCAGTTCTTC. Its translation: CASSLEIGGPIDNEQFF.

The rearrangement joins TRBV4-1 to TRBJ1-2, with TRBD1 matching 8 bases. V lost 1 base and J lost 4; bases outside the gene matches: 11. Germline CDR1 reads MGHRA; CDR2 reads YSYEKL. This CDR3 is built from 17 residues. The CDR3 DNA sequence: TGCGCCAGCAGCCAAGTGGGACAGGTAGGGGCCTTCTATGGCTACACCTTC. The encoded protein is CASSQVGQVGAFYGYTF.

This sequence joins TRBV28 and TRBJ1-2, with 9 bases that match TRBD1. This CDR3 comprises 14 residues. Per the germline V gene, CDR1 is MDHEN and CDR2 is SYDVKM. Losses at the gene ends were 10 bases for V and 8 bases for J; bases not matched to a gene: 14. The CDR3 region has the DNA TGTGCCACCGTATGGACAGGGGAGGGAGGAGGCTACACCTTC. Translation gives CATVWTGEGGGYTF.

The V and J genes are TRBV5-1 and TRBJ2-7; 10 bases agree with TRBD2. The V segment lost 4 bases and the J segment 2 bases; nucleotides outside the gene matches: 6. In germline, CDR1 is SGHRS, CDR2 YFSETQ. This CDR3 is built from 15 residues. CDR3 coding DNA: TGCGCCAGCAGCGGAGGGACTAGCGACCCCTACGAGCAGTACTTC. Translated, it gives CASSGGTSDPYEQYF.